The clone carrying this TCR beta chain was counted once. The data were obtained in a study of blood T cell repertoires in COVID-19. At the level of the study: Sites in the United States, Italy and Spain provided acute and convalescent COVID-19 samples. Nucleic acid was either cDNA or gDNA, and it came from T cells, B-cell-depleted T cells, or PBMCs.

The assay was immunoSEQ multiplex PCR, and TCRdb's table has in-frame clones only and misses some. The sample has 100,000 to 110,000 clones, 80% to 90% seen once. The length of the CDR3 is 15 residues. The germline CDR1 and CDR2 sequences are MDHEN and SYDVKM. The ends were cut back, 3 bases at V and 8 bases at J, with 16 bases in the middle. The receptor comes from a human donor in a cohort sampled during active COVID-19. The rearrangement links TRBV28 to TRBJ2-2; D ambiguous. Sequences were obtained from peripheral blood. The CDR3 here is CASSLPERKTGELFF. Written as DNA, the CDR3 is TGTGCCAGCAGTTTGCCCGAGCGAAAAACGGGGGAGCTGTTTTTT. The variable domain in full, completed from reference TRBV28 and TRBJ2-2, reads DVKVTQSSRYLVKRTGEKVFLECVQDMDHENMFWYRQDPGLGLRLIYFSYDVKMKEKGDIPEGYSVSREKKERFSLILESASTNQTSMYLCASSLPERKTGELFFGEGSRLTVL.